The present entry profiles one T cell receptor (beta chain) with its context. Under the authors' procedure: It was from reference gene primer amplification that nucleated cell counts were estimated. TCRdb keeps only in-frame clones here, not all; method: immunoSEQ multiplex PCR. The V and J calls and clone size come from that table; D and trimming were worked out from the DNA. The data hold approximately 310,000 clones, with approximately 85% observed a single time. Donors of Cohort 3 who recovered were those that had two negative PCRs, clearance, or symptom resolution. The data were obtained in a study of blood T cell repertoires in COVID-19. Study in general: The United States, Italy and Spain were the sources of the acute and convalescent COVID-19 samples.

The germline V gene has CDR1 KGHDR and CDR2 SFDVKD. This CDR3 has 14 amino acids. The V and J ends lost 7 bases and 6 bases respectively, with 15 bases between them. The receptor comes from a man aged 25-45 years who had recovered from COVID-19. The sequencing input was PBMCs or T cells enriched from blood (not recorded which). The genes are TRBV24-1 and TRBJ1-5; D call uncertain. This CDR3 is CATSGVGEGQPQHF. CDR3 in DNA: TGTGCCACCAGCGGGGTGGGAGAGGGTCAGCCCCAGCATTTT.